One TCR beta chain is described in this entry. Its binding antigen is unknown. It has no much larger one-base neighbor in the sample; base qualities were not kept. Using the deep immunoSEQ assay, TCR CDR3 regions were amplified from genomic DNA by multiplex PCR. For each cell subset, the extracted genomic DNA was distributed evenly across all wells of several immunoSEQ 96-well plates, and each plate served as one replicate. For sorted subsets, approximately 210 ng of genomic DNA, equivalent to some 30,000 T cell genomes, went into each replicate PCR. The purified libraries were quantified using a Qubit 3.0 fluorometer, sized with a Bioanalyzer 2100, and then quantified again using the KAPA Library Quantification kit. A separate single-read 150-cycle Illumina NextSeq 550 flow cell was used to sequence each immunoSEQ 96-well plate. The published analysis was carried out like this. Because the immunoSEQ output included only junctional sequences and no quality scores, the filtering could not be the same as the filtering used for full-length reads. Sequences were annotated with PyIR, a Python wrapper for IgBLAST v1.9, and V/J genes and CDR3 were assigned using IMGT germline references. Reads with weak V/J assignments (E-value above 1e-6), missing CDR3, stop codons, out-of-frame junctions, or ambiguous translated residues were removed. A V3J clonotype was defined by an identical inferred V gene, J gene, and CDR3 amino acid sequence. The percentage overlap between two repertoires was calculated by dividing the number of shared unique clonotypes by the size of the smaller repertoire. Three approaches were used to assess repertoire richness: RTK rarefaction, the Chao1 estimator, and Recon v2.1 estimates of unobserved clonotypes. Generation probabilities for all TCRbeta clonotypes obtained by the gDNA method from four donors were computed using OLGA. Here the immuneACCESS table is served through TCRdb, limited to in-frame sequences with V and J called. Missing clones are a known gap in these copies; in checked studies unresolved V genes cover under half, and the rest lacks a known reason. That table gives V, J and clone size, and the DNA gave D and trimming. For this sample the table gives approximately 720,000 clones, of which around 72% were detected only once. The ten largest clones represent around 1.8% of the sample.

Donors were healthy HIV-negative adults with no recently reported acute infections or vaccinations. All donors were Caucasian adults living in Nashville, Tennessee, USA. Magnetic negative selection was used to enrich CD4+ T cells, after which naive cells were positively selected on CD45RA and the negative fraction became the memory subset. After blood collection by leukapheresis, PBMCs were isolated using Ficoll-Histopaque density gradient centrifugation and then cryopreserved in the vapor phase of liquid nitrogen. Purity and quantity of every magnetically sorted T cell population were checked by analytical flow cytometry. Each sorted fraction had its genomic DNA isolated and then quantified by UV absorbance on a Nanodrop 2000c. This entry is derived from a study of shared clonotypes between healthy human individuals (dated by TCRdb to about 2020). For the study in its entirety: Two women and a few men aged 18 to 49 years were included in the cohort. Per donor, three plates each were used for CD4 naive and CD4 memory, two for CD8 naive, and one for CD8 memory. The study deeply sequenced blood TCR repertoires of about five healthy adults to estimate repertoire size and the extent of clonotype sharing between individuals. Different laboratories and diverse techniques were used to prepare libraries and sequence TCR repertoires, to increase sequencing depth and limit assay-specific biases. Leukapheresis yielded between about 0.9 and 9.5 billion PBMCs per donor. What the authors observed across the whole study: Only blood was sampled, and tissue TCR repertoires likely differ from those in blood. Incomplete sequencing was indicated by rarefaction of sorted-subset datasets, despite the large sequencing depth. Because the study included only a small number of donors, the genetic and exposure-history diversity represented was limited. Across a few donors, about 4.5% of naive CD4, 3% to 3.5% of naive CD8, under 2.5% of memory CD4, and 0.4% to 0.45% of memory CD8 clonotypes were shared. Based on pairwise subsampling, the degree of clonotype sharing among donors was expected to be affected by sequencing depth. Higher generation probabilities were observed for clonotypes shared by all four sorted-subset donors than for non-shared clonotypes. Naive subsets generally had larger estimated clonotype richness than memory subsets.

The CDR3 has 15 amino acids, counting the end cysteine and phenylalanine. The kept DNA is CDR3 alone, 45 bases in frame from the first base. The germline V gene (reference sequence) sets CDR1 to MNHEY and CDR2 to SMNVEV. V is cut by 3 bases and J by 5 bases, and the space between the germline ends is 13 bases. Sequences were obtained from memory CD4+ T cells sorted from blood. This specimen's cell subset or site label, per the study, means: CD45RA-negative fraction. This sequence uses TRBV27 and TRBJ2-2, with the D assignment possibly TRBD1 or TRBD2, given 5 matching bases for each. This TCR was recovered from a woman in her twenties or thirties in good health. The nucleotide sequence is given as TGTGCCAGCAGTTTTGAGGGACGTCTGACCGGGGAGCTGTTTTTT. It specifies CASSFEGRLTGELFF.